A selection of T cell receptor beta chains follows, all from one sample in a study of CD8 T cells in Susac syndrome. TCRdb re-called the immunoSEQ multiplex PCR reads with MiXCR, one entry per CDR3 protein. The sample has 150,000 to 200,000 distinct CDR3 sequences; approximately 93% are singletons. Sequencing was performed on CD4+ T cells from PBMCs. These receptors all come from a human donor with multiple sclerosis. Each CDR3 is given with its conserved first and last residue. Fields, in order: CDR3 DNA, CDR3 protein, V gene, D gene, J gene, clone size. A D gene is named only where the DNA matches it firmly. Expanded clones are given a class, and other clones once, few, many or no size at all.

DNA: TGTGCCAGCTCCCCTCTTCCGGCGTCCTCTGGAAACACCATATATTTT
CDR3: CASSPLPASSGNTIYF
V: TRBV18
D: -
J: TRBJ1-3
size: -

DNA: TGCAGCGCCATCAGGTCCGGGGCCAACGTCCTGACTTTC
CDR3: CSAIRSGANVLTF
V: TRBV29-1
D: -
J: TRBJ2-6
size: -

DNA: TGTGCCAGCAGCCCCGGAGGGCGGGGCGAGACCCAGTACTTC
CDR3: CASSPGGRGETQYF
V: TRBV5-4
D: -
J: TRBJ2-5
size: once

DNA: TGTGCCAGCAGTAGGGGGGGCGGGCAGCCCCAGCATTTT
CDR3: CASSRGGGQPQHF
V: TRBV2
D: -
J: TRBJ1-5
size: -

DNA: TGTGCCAGCAGTGAAAGTTGGGGGCCAGAGACCCAGTACTTC
CDR3: CASSESWGPETQYF
V: TRBV2
D: -
J: TRBJ2-5
size: -

DNA: TGTGCCAGCAGCCAGCCCCCGGGAGCGGAGCTGTTTTTT
CDR3: CASSQPPGAELFF
V: TRBV6-6
D: -
J: TRBJ2-2
size: -

DNA: TGCGCCAGCAGCTTAGGAGGGGGACCAGCTAACTATGGCTACACCTTC
CDR3: CASSLGGGPANYGYTF
V: TRBV5-1
D: -
J: TRBJ1-2
size: few

DNA: TGCGCCAGCAGCCCCCGCTTAGGTGGGCAAGAGACCCAGTACTTC
CDR3: CASSPRLGGQETQYF
V: TRBV5-1
D: -
J: TRBJ2-5
size: -

DNA: TGTGCCAGCCGACCGACAGTTGACTCCTACGAGCAGTACTTC
CDR3: CASRPTVDSYEQYF
V: TRBV28
D: -
J: TRBJ2-7
size: -

DNA: TGCGCCAGCAGCCCTACCGGGGGGGCCTACTACGAGCAGTACTTC
CDR3: CASSPTGGAYYEQYF
V: TRBV5-1
D: TRBD2
J: TRBJ2-7
size: -

DNA: TGCGCCAGCAGCCCAGGCCTACGTGGTGGTGACGAAAAACTGTTTTTT
CDR3: CASSPGLRGGDEKLFF
V: TRBV4-1
D: -
J: TRBJ1-4
size: -

DNA: TGCAGTGCTACCGGGACCAACTATCAAGAGACCCAGTACTTC
CDR3: CSATGTNYQETQYF
V: TRBV20-1
D: -
J: TRBJ2-5
size: -

DNA: TGTGCCAGTAGTCTCGCAGCAGGTTACGAGCAGTACTTC
CDR3: CASSLAAGYEQYF
V: TRBV19
D: -
J: TRBJ2-7
size: once

DNA: TGTGCCAGCAGTTTTGTCGCGACTAGCGGGAAGAGCTCCTACGAGCAGTACTTC
CDR3: CASSFVATSGKSSYEQYF
V: TRBV28
D: TRBD2
J: TRBJ2-7
size: -

DNA: TGCAGTGCTAAGGCAGGGAGCAATCAGCCCCAGCATTTT
CDR3: CSAKAGSNQPQHF
V: TRBV20-1
D: -
J: TRBJ1-5
size: -

DNA: TGTGCCAGCAGCTTCGGTGGGAGCAGGTCGGTAGAGACCCAGTACTTC
CDR3: CASSFGGSRSVETQYF
V: TRBV7-3
D: -
J: TRBJ2-5
size: -

DNA: TGTGCCAGCAGTTTATTCCTAGCGGCCACTCAAGAGACCCAGTACTTC
CDR3: CASSLFLAATQETQYF
V: TRBV28
D: TRBD2
J: TRBJ2-5
size: -

DNA: TGTGCCAGCAGCCAGGGGACTAGCAGAGGCGGGGAGCTGTTTTTT
CDR3: CASSQGTSRGGELFF
V: TRBV4-2
D: TRBD2
J: TRBJ2-2
size: few

DNA: TGTGCCTGGAGCAACGACGCTGGAGCCGGCTACACCTTC
CDR3: CAWSNDAGAGYTF
V: TRBV30
D: -
J: TRBJ1-2
size: -

DNA: TGCAGTGCTAGAGATCGCGGGAAGGGGCCCTACAATGAGCAGTTCTTC
CDR3: CSARDRGKGPYNEQFF
V: TRBV20-1
D: -
J: TRBJ2-1
size: -

DNA: TGTGCCAGCAGTTTACAGGGGCGGACCTACGAGCAGTACTTC
CDR3: CASSLQGRTYEQYF
V: TRBV28
D: -
J: TRBJ2-7
size: once

DNA: TGTGCCAGTAGTCGCTACCGGGGGAACAAAAACATTCAGTACTTC
CDR3: CASSRYRGNKNIQYF
V: TRBV19
D: -
J: TRBJ2-4
size: -

DNA: TGTGCCACTCAGGAGAGTGGGCCCGGGGGCCGTGACCAAGAGACCCAGTACTTC
CDR3: CATQESGPGGRDQETQYF
V: TRBV27
D: -
J: TRBJ2-5
size: once

DNA: TGTGCCAGCAGCCTAAGGACAGATCATCAGCCCCAGCATTTT
CDR3: CASSLRTDHQPQHF
V: TRBV5-5
D: -
J: TRBJ1-5
size: -

DNA: TGTGCCAGCAGCCAAGATAACCTATCTGGAAACACCATATATTTT
CDR3: CASSQDNLSGNTIYF
V: TRBV3-1
D: -
J: TRBJ1-3
size: -

DNA: TGTGCCTGGGGATCACAGGGGTACGGCTATGGCTACACCTTC
CDR3: CAWGSQGYGYGYTF
V: TRBV30
D: TRBD1
J: TRBJ1-2
size: -

DNA: TGCGCCAGCAGCTTTTCCCCACAAGAGACCCAGTACTTC
CDR3: CASSFSPQETQYF
V: TRBV5-1
D: -
J: TRBJ2-5
size: -

DNA: TGTGCCAGCATCCACGTACAGGGGGAGAACACCGGGGAGCTGTTTTTT
CDR3: CASIHVQGENTGELFF
V: TRBV11-2
D: TRBD1
J: TRBJ2-2
size: -

DNA: TGTGCCAGCAGCTCCCGACTAGCCCATGAGCAGTTCTTC
CDR3: CASSSRLAHEQFF
V: TRBV7-2
D: TRBD2
J: TRBJ2-1
size: -

DNA: TGTGCCAGTAGTATAGACGGCCGGTTCGGTCAGCCCCAGCATTTT
CDR3: CASSIDGRFGQPQHF
V: TRBV19
D: -
J: TRBJ1-5
size: -